A single sample is the source of the 28 T cell receptor beta chains below, sequenced in a study of cytomegalovirus exposure and HLA in healthy donors. This table comes from immunoSEQ multiplex PCR, and its TCRdb copy is limited to in-frame clones, with some not included. The repertoire has under 200,000 clones, approximately 96% of them found once; the top ten carry about 0.89%. The source material was PBMCs. These receptors were obtained from a woman aged 18-29 years in good health and CMV-seronegative.

The V call is TRBV9, the J call TRBJ1-1; no definite D call. V was pared by 0 bases and J by 2 bases, with 5 bases between. CDR1 SGDLS and CDR2 YYNGEE come from the germline V gene. This CDR3 spans 13 amino acids. CDR3 in amino acids: CASSVDRNTEAFF. The CDR3 nucleotides read TGTGCCAGCAGCGTAGATAGAAACACTGAAGCTTTCTTT.

The DNA for the CDR3 is TGTGCCAGCAGTTGGGCCCCAGGCTACGAGCAGTACTTC. Amino acids: CASSWAPGYEQYF. The V gene is TRBV27, the J gene TRBJ2-7; D gene uncertain. From germline, CDR1 is MNHEY and CDR2 SMNVEV (reference sequence). The CDR3 extends over 13 amino acids. V was pared by 4 bases and J by 3 bases, with 10 bases between.

The V call is TRBV6-5, the J call TRBJ1-1; 8 bases line up with TRBD1. The ends lost 2 bases at V and 3 bases at J; junction bases unmatched: 2. CDR1 is MNHEY and CDR2 is SVGAGI in the germline V gene. There are 14 residues in the CDR3. The CDR3 spells CASSYGQGYTEAFF. The CDR3 DNA sequence: TGTGCCAGCAGTTACGGACAGGGTTACACTGAAGCTTTCTTT.

The rearrangement joins TRBV9 to TRBJ1-3; no reliable D call. The CDR3 is 14 residues long. Trimming pared 2 bases from V and 4 bases from J, leaving 10 bases between. Germline V CDR1 and CDR2: SGDLS, YYNGEE. The CDR3 loop is CASSVGSGGNTIYF. CDR3 DNA sequence: TGTGCCAGCAGCGTGGGGTCGGGAGGAAACACCATATATTTT.

The chain is built from TRBV29-1 and TRBJ2-2; D unresolved. V gave up 8 bases and J gave up 0 bases, with 10 bases separating them. This CDR3 region has 13 residues. Germline V gene data show CDR1 as SQVTM and CDR2 as ANQGSEA. DNA for the CDR3: TGCAGCTCCCTAGAAGCGAACACCGGGGAGCTGTTTTTT. Its protein product is CSSLEANTGELFF.

The rearrangement links TRBV7-8 to TRBJ2-7; the match to TRBD1 covers 8 bases. Germline V CDR1 and CDR2: SGHVS, FQNEAQ. V trimming: 1 base; J trimming: 2 bases; junction bases outside the gene matches: 4. CDR3 size: 15 residues. CDR3 bases: TGTGCCAGCAGCTTAGTCCAGGGGGCAACCTACGAGCAGTACTTC. It encodes CASSLVQGATYEQYF.

V usage is TRBV11-2 and J usage is TRBJ2-2; perhaps TRBD1 as D (7 bases). Germline V gene data show CDR1 as SGHAT and CDR2 as FQNNGV. The CDR3 has 17 residues. Between the trimmed V and J ends, which lost 5 bases and 4 bases, there was a span of 20 bases. CDR3 sequence: CASSPFGGGAATGELFF. CDR3 DNA sequence: TGTGCCAGCAGCCCCTTTGGAGGGGGCGCAGCCACCGGGGAGCTGTTTTTT.

The chain employs TRBV6-5 and TRBJ1-4; D is uncertain. Trimming shortened V by 2 bases and J by 4 bases, and 14 bases separated the two germline ends. The CDR3 is 16 amino acids. Germline V gene lookup returns CDR1 MNHEY and CDR2 SVGAGI. CDR3 loop: CASSYDSLRVNEKLFF. DNA for the CDR3: TGTGCCAGCAGTTACGATAGTTTGAGGGTTAATGAAAAACTGTTTTTT.

The chain employs TRBV6-6 and TRBJ2-5, with 11 nucleotides matching TRBD1. This CDR3 comprises 15 residues. With 5 bases clipped from V and 4 bases from J, the junction kept 6 bases outside the gene matches. Germline CDR1 MNHNY, CDR2 SVGAGI (reference sequence). This chain's CDR3 is CASSNQDRGRETQYF. The CDR3 bases are TGTGCCAGCAGTAACCAGGACAGGGGGCGAGAGACCCAGTACTTC.

In this sample, this clone turned up once. The CDR3 DNA reads as TGTGCCAGCAGCTTCTTCGGGGGCACCGGGGAGCTGTTTTTT. Translating it yields CASSFFGGTGELFF. V is TRBV7-9 and J is TRBJ2-2, with TRBD2 as a possible D gene (6 bases). Germline V gene lookup returns CDR1 SEHNR and CDR2 FQNEAQ (reference sequence). V was shortened by 3 bases and J by 4 bases, with 9 bases between the two germline ends. The CDR3 contains 14 residues.

The chain combines TRBV4-2 with TRBJ1-3, with a possible D match to TRBD1 (5 bases). The CDR3 is made up of 17 amino acids. V was shortened by 0 bases and J by 3 bases, with 15 bases between the two germline ends. CDR1 and CDR2 from the germline V gene are LGHNA and YNFKEQ. The CDR3 DNA reads TGTGCCAGCAGCCAAGATATTTTGGGGCGAGTTGGAAACACCATATATTTT. It translates to CASSQDILGRVGNTIYF.

This clone was seen a single time. The chain carries TRBV7-9 and TRBJ2-7; 7 nucleotides align to TRBD1. V lost 5 bases and J lost 2; bases outside the gene matches: 6. The CDR3 totals 14 residues. Germline V gene data show CDR1 as SEHNR and CDR2 as FQNEAQ (reference sequence). The CDR3 DNA is TGTGCCAGCAGCCGGCAGGGGGTAGCCTACGAGCAGTACTTC. Translating it yields CASSRQGVAYEQYF.

The chain employs TRBV7-9 and TRBJ1-2; D may be TRBD1 (5 bases). Trimming cost V 5 bases and J 7 bases, with 11 bases left between them. CDR3 length: 12 amino acids. Germline V gives CDR1 SEHNR, CDR2 FQNEAQ (reference sequence). The DNA of the CDR3 is TGTGCCAGCAGCGTGCTGGACACTGGCTACACCTTC. This sequence encodes CASSVLDTGYTF.

The V and J genes are TRBV25-1 and TRBJ1-3, with a tentative D call TRBD1 (6 bases). This CDR3 has 14 amino acids. Trimming left V 5 bases short and J 2 bases short, with 10 bases between. Looked up from germline, CDR1 is MGHDK and CDR2 is SYGVNS. The CDR3 nucleotides read TGTGCCAGCAGTCCTACAGGGCCTGGAAACACCATATATTTT. The encoded protein is CASSPTGPGNTIYF.

The chain carries TRBV6-6 and TRBJ2-7; possibly TRBD2 for D (6 bases). Germline V gives CDR1 MNHNY, CDR2 SVGAGI (reference sequence). The CDR3 runs 15 residues. The V end was cut by 5 bases, the J end by 0 bases, with 14 bases between. Here the CDR3 DNA reads TGTGCCAGCAGTACGCGGGGAAGTTACTCCTACGAGCAGTACTTC. It encodes CASSTRGSYSYEQYF.

This chain connects TRBV2 to TRBJ1-1, with 10 bases identical to TRBD1. Trimming removed 7 bases from V and 0 bases from J; junction bases left unmatched: 8. The CDR3 contains 16 residues. CDR1 is SNHLY, CDR2 FYNNEI, per germline. The CDR3 DNA reads as TGTGCCAGCACCGCAGGACAGGGGGGCCTGAACACTGAAGCTTTCTTT. Protein sequence: CASTAGQGGLNTEAFF.

The rearrangement uses TRBV5-6 and TRBJ2-1, with TRBD2 identical over 9 bases. The CDR3 contains 19 residues. J was trimmed by 0 bases and V by 4 bases; bases with no gene match: 14. Germline V gene data show CDR1 as SGHDT and CDR2 as YYEEEE. The CDR3 loop is CASSGDRREGTNSYNEQFF. The CDR3 DNA reads as TGTGCCAGCAGCGGCGATCGGCGGGAGGGTACAAACTCCTACAATGAGCAGTTCTTC. Full variable domain (remainder filled in from reference TRBV5-6 and TRBJ2-1): DAGVTQSPTHLIKTRGQQVTLRCSPKSGHDTVSWYQQALGQGPQFIFQYYEEEERQRGNFPDRFSGHQFPNYSSELNVNALLLGDSALYLCASSGDRREGTNSYNEQFFGPGTRLTVL.

V gene TRBV15 combines with J gene TRBJ1-2, with a possible D match to TRBD1 (5 bases). The germline gives CDR1 LNHNV, CDR2 YYDKDF (reference sequence). This CDR3 region has 15 residues. V lost 0 bases and J 12 bases, leaving 20 bases between the germline ends. In nucleotides, the CDR3 is TGTGCCACCAGCAGAGATGACAGTTTTCCCCTTCAGAACACCTTC. Amino acids: CATSRDDSFPLQNTF.

The chain employs TRBV7-8 and TRBJ1-1; D call uncertain. V was clipped by 5 bases and J by 2 bases, with 15 bases between them. Germline V gene data show CDR1 as SGHVS and CDR2 as FQNEAQ. This CDR3 is built from 15 residues. CDR3 sequence reads: CASSQRRVQNTEAFF. The CDR3 DNA reads TGTGCCAGCAGCCAGAGACGGGTCCAAAACACTGAAGCTTTCTTT.

This chain uses TRBV11-2 with TRBJ1-1; D is perhaps TRBD1 (5 bases). V lost 3 bases and J lost 3, with 11 bases in between. This CDR3 has 14 amino acids. Germline assignment: CDR1 SGHAT and CDR2 FQNNGV. The CDR3 is CASSFRVLDTEAFF. The CDR3 bases are TGTGCCAGCAGCTTCAGGGTTTTGGACACTGAAGCTTTCTTT.

The chain combines TRBV19 with TRBJ2-7; D is possibly TRBD2 (6 bases). Germline V CDR1 and CDR2: LNHDA, SQIVND (reference sequence). The length of the CDR3 is 14 residues. The germline V and J ends were trimmed by 5 bases and 6 bases, with 17 bases remaining between them. The CDR3 loop is CASSLPGTLGEQYF. CDR3 sequence (DNA): TGTGCCAGTAGTTTACCCGGGACTCTGGGCGAGCAGTACTTC.

The V call is TRBV9, the J call TRBJ2-1; 7 nucleotides align to TRBD1. The J segment lost 8 bases and the V segment lost 3 bases, leaving 8 bases of the junction unmatched. Germline CDR1 and CDR2: SGDLS and YYNGEE. CDR3 length: 14 amino acids. CDR3 protein: CASSATGISDEQFF. CDR3 bases: TGTGCCAGCAGCGCGACAGGGATTAGCGATGAGCAGTTCTTC.

The V gene is TRBV15, the J gene TRBJ2-7; 8 bases map to TRBD1. The CDR3 covers 13 residues. The trim removed 7 bases at V and 2 bases at J, leaving 4 bases unmatched. CDR1 LNHNV and CDR2 YYDKDF come from the germline V gene (reference sequence). The DNA for the CDR3 is TGTGCCACCAAAGGGACAGGTGCCTACGAGCAGTACTTC. Protein: CATKGTGAYEQYF.

The count of this clone is one. The chain has TRBV5-5 and TRBJ1-6; D might be TRBD1 (6 bases). Trimming stripped 4 bases from V and 1 base from J, with 18 bases between. Germline V gene data show CDR1 as SGHKS and CDR2 as YYEKEE (reference sequence). This CDR3 contains 18 residues. The CDR3 here is CASSPSSGERSYNSPLHF. The CDR3, as DNA: TGTGCCAGCAGCCCATCGTCAGGGGAGAGGTCCTATAATTCACCCCTCCACTTT.

The rearrangement links TRBV7-9 to TRBJ2-5; D ambiguous. V lost 0 bases and J lost 5, with 7 bases in between. Germline lookup yields CDR1 SEHNR and CDR2 FQNEAQ (reference sequence). The length of the CDR3 is 13 residues. The CDR3 is CASSLAAVETQYF. In DNA form, the CDR3 reads TGTGCCAGCAGCTTAGCGGCCGTGGAGACCCAGTACTTC.

The V and J genes are TRBV5-1 and TRBJ1-2, with D maybe TRBD1 (6 bases). The CDR3 loop spans 14 amino acids. CDR1 and CDR2 from the germline V gene are SGHRS and YFSETQ. Trimming stripped 4 bases from V and 6 bases from J, with 16 bases between. The CDR3 loop reads CASSPTTGLDGYTF. The CDR3 DNA sequence: TGCGCCAGCAGCCCGACAACAGGGTTAGATGGCTACACCTTC.

This rearrangement joins TRBV7-6 to TRBJ1-1; no clear D gene. The CDR3 sequence is 14 residues long. V gave up 4 bases and J gave up 1 base, with 10 bases separating them. CDR1 and CDR2 (germline): SGHVS, FNYEAQ. CDR3 nucleotides: TGTGCCAGCAGCTCCGGTCGATCGAACACTGAAGCTTTCTTT. Protein product: CASSSGRSNTEAFF.

The rearrangement uses TRBV19 and TRBJ1-2; D perhaps matches TRBD1 (5 bases). Between the trimmed V and J ends, which lost 5 bases and 0 bases, there was a span of 13 bases. CDR3 length: 15 residues. Germline V lookup: CDR1 LNHDA, CDR2 SQIVND (reference sequence). The DNA for the CDR3 is TGTGCCAGTAGTCCGACAGCACCAGCTAACTATGGCTACACCTTC. Its protein product is CASSPTAPANYGYTF. Full variable domain (rest looked up from reference TRBV19 and TRBJ1-2): DGGITQSPKYLFRKEGQNVTLSCEQNLNHDAMYWYRQDPGQGLRLIYYSQIVNDFQKGDIAEGYSVSREKKESFPLTVTSAQKNPTAFYLCASSPTAPANYGYTFGSGTRLTVV.